The 23 T cell receptor beta chains below all came from one sample that was sequenced in a study of cytomegalovirus exposure and HLA in healthy donors. The PCR contained 60 Vbeta and 13 Jbeta primers. Libraries were prepared by immunoSEQ multiplex PCR; TCRdb keeps only in-frame clonotypes and omits some of them. The repertoire consists of about 210,000 clones, with approximately 83% occurring once and the leading ten covering 10% to 13%. The sample consisted of PBMCs. The source of these receptors is a woman aged 50 to 65 in good health and CMV-seropositive.

The chain has TRBV9 and TRBJ2-7; D is unclear. Deletions cut 3 bases from V and 0 bases from J, with 10 bases between. CDR1 is SGDLS, CDR2 YYNGEE, per germline. The CDR3 spans 14 residues. Written as DNA, the CDR3 is TGTGCCAGCAGCGGAGGTCTAGGCTCCTACGAGCAGTACTTC. Amino acid sequence: CASSGGLGSYEQYF.

This chain connects TRBV5-4 to TRBJ2-2; 10 nucleotides align to TRBD1. V lost 7 bases to trimming and J lost 6 bases; unmatched junction nucleotides: 9. Germline values: CDR1 SGHNT, CDR2 YYREEE (reference sequence). The CDR3 extends over 15 amino acids. CDR3 in DNA: TGTGCCAGCGGCCCGGGACAGGGGATGTCCGGGGAGCTGTTTTTT. Translated: CASGPGQGMSGELFF.

This chain connects TRBV19 to TRBJ1-3; TRBD1 matches at 7 bases. The CDR3 is made up of 15 amino acids. The V segment lost 3 bases and the J segment 1 base; nucleotides outside the gene matches: 3. Germline CDR1 and CDR2: LNHDA and SQIVND (reference sequence). The CDR3 sequence: CASSMGQFSGNTIYF. CDR3 DNA: TGTGCCAGTAGTATGGGACAGTTTTCTGGAAACACCATATATTTT.

The chain uses TRBV30 and TRBJ1-2; the D is unclear. CDR3 length: 12 amino acids. Germline V gene data show CDR1 as GTSNPN and CDR2 as SVGIG (reference sequence). V gave up 4 bases and J gave up 3 bases, with 9 bases separating them. As DNA, the CDR3 is TGTGCCTGGATGCAAGCCTACTATGGCTACACCTTC. This translates into CAWMQAYYGYTF.

J is TRBJ2-2 and V is TRBV25-1; 12 bases agree with TRBD1. This CDR3 is 16 amino acids long. The junction had 6 bases not matched to a gene; V was cut back by 7 bases and J by 3 bases. CDR1 and CDR2 from the germline V gene are MGHDK and SYGVNS. The CDR3 protein is CASTAGDRGHTGELFF. DNA for the CDR3: TGTGCCAGCACAGCCGGGGACAGGGGGCACACCGGGGAGCTGTTTTTT. The whole variable domain, remainder taken from reference TRBV25-1 and TRBJ2-2, is EADIYQTPRYLVIGTGKKITLECSQTMGHDKMYWYQQDPGMELHLIHYSYGVNSTEKGDLSSESTVSRIRTEHFPLTLESARPSHTSQYLCASTAGDRGHTGELFFGEGSRLTVL.

V and J are TRBV19 and TRBJ2-7; 12 bases agree with TRBD2. The J call may not be correct, given that the DNA end is closer to TRBJ2-5. From germline, CDR1 is LNHDA and CDR2 SQIVND (reference sequence). The CDR3 length is 12 residues. The DNA of the CDR3 is TGTGCCAGTAGGACTAGCGGGGGGACCCAGTACTTC. Translated, it gives CASRTSGGTQYF.

This clone appeared a few times. The chain recombines TRBV5-1 with TRBJ2-2, with a tentative D call TRBD1 (5 bases). With 4 bases removed from V and 5 bases from J, the gap between germline ends came to 12 bases. Germline CDR1 is SGHRS and CDR2 is YFSETQ. This CDR3 has 14 amino acids. The CDR3 protein is CASSQQVLTGELFF. The CDR3, as DNA: TGCGCCAGCAGCCAACAGGTCCTTACCGGGGAGCTGTTTTTT. Using reference TRBV5-1 and TRBJ2-2 for the parts outside the CDR3, the full variable domain is KAGVTQTPRYLIKTRGQQVTLSCSPISGHRSVSWYQQTPGQGLQFLFEYFSETQRNKGNFPGRFSGRQFSNSRSEMNVSTLELGDSALYLCASSQQVLTGELFFGEGSRLTVL.

The V gene is TRBV10-2, the J gene TRBJ1-6, with D possibly matching TRBD1 (5 bases). CDR3 size: 13 residues. Trimming cost V 5 bases and J 10 bases, with 12 bases left between them. Germline lookup yields CDR1 WSHSY and CDR2 SAAADI. As DNA, the CDR3 is TGCGCCAGCAGTATGCAGGGTAACTCACCCCTCCACTTT. Translating it yields CASSMQGNSPLHF.

This chain joins TRBV18 and TRBJ1-6; no clear D. The CDR3 spans 16 residues. CDR1 is KGHSH, CDR2 LQKENI, per germline. V was trimmed by 3 bases and J by 14 bases, leaving 23 bases between them. The CDR3 DNA follows: TGTGCCAGCTCACCTAGCGACACGGGCGATTATTATGCCCTCCACTTT. This encodes CASSPSDTGDYYALHF. Full variable domain (outside the CDR3, taken from reference TRBV18 and TRBJ1-6): NAGVMQNPRHLVRRRGQEARLRCSPMKGHSHVYWYRQLPEEGLKFMVYLQKENIIDESGMPKERFSAEFPKEGPSILRIQQVVRGDSAAYFCASSPSDTGDYYALHFGNGTRLTVT.

This clone showed up just a few times. This chain connects TRBV7-9 to TRBJ1-4; possibly TRBD1 for D (6 bases). Trimming left V 1 base short and J 5 bases short, with 14 bases between. The CDR3 is 16 residues long. CDR1 SEHNR and CDR2 FQNEAQ come from the germline V gene (reference sequence). This chain's CDR3 is CASSLGGQGSNEKLFF. CDR3 DNA sequence: TGTGCCAGCAGCTTAGGGGGCCAGGGGTCCAATGAAAAACTGTTTTTT.

This clone was counted a few times. This chain uses TRBV30 with TRBJ1-2, with TRBD1 matching over 7 bases. Trimming removed 5 bases from V and 8 bases from J; junction bases left unmatched: 17. CDR1 is GTSNPN, CDR2 SVGIG, per germline (reference sequence). CDR3 size: 15 residues. The CDR3: CAWPGQRIVTYGYTF. The CDR3 region has the DNA TGTGCCTGGCCGGGACAGCGAATCGTAACGTACGGCTACACCTTC.

The rearrangement links TRBV27 to TRBJ1-5; 9 positions match TRBD1. V lost 8 bases and J lost 2; bases outside the gene matches: 7. Germline CDR1 is MNHEY and CDR2 is SMNVEV (reference sequence). The CDR3 runs 15 residues. The CDR3 bases are TGTGCCAGCCGTTCTCGGACAGGGGGCAATCAGCCCCAGCATTTT. Translating gives CASRSRTGGNQPQHF.

This chain joins TRBV2 and TRBJ1-3; 10 bases agree with TRBD1. After removal of 8 bases from V and 2 bases from J, the junction contained 3 bases not matched to a gene. This CDR3 spans 14 amino acids. Germline V lookup: CDR1 SNHLY, CDR2 FYNNEI. The CDR3 here is CASGDRGAGNTIYF. The CDR3 DNA follows: TGTGCCAGCGGGGACAGGGGTGCTGGAAACACCATATATTTT.

This chain uses TRBV7-2 with TRBJ1-5; possible D gene TRBD1, 6 bases. Germline CDR1 is SGHTA and CDR2 is FQGNSA. CDR3 size: 15 residues. Trimming cost V 3 bases and J 1 base, with 10 bases left between them. Here the CDR3 DNA reads TGTGCCAGCAGCTTCAGGGGTGTGAGCAATCAGCCCCAGCATTTT. Its protein is CASSFRGVSNQPQHF.

The chain is built from TRBV11-3 and TRBJ2-2; D is perhaps TRBD2 (5 bases). Germline CDR1 is SGHNT and CDR2 is YENEEA. This CDR3 spans 16 amino acids. V was clipped by 4 bases and J by 0 bases, with 12 bases between them. CDR3 loop: CASSSPGNANTGELFF. DNA of the CDR3: TGTGCCAGCAGCTCTCCGGGGAACGCGAACACCGGGGAGCTGTTTTTT.

The rearrangement links TRBV2 to TRBJ2-7, with 9 nucleotides matching TRBD2. Germline V gives CDR1 SNHLY, CDR2 FYNNEI. Trimming removed 5 bases from V and 0 bases from J; junction bases left unmatched: 2. This CDR3 is 14 amino acids long. The CDR3 here is CASSWRGGSYEQYF. Here the CDR3 DNA reads TGTGCCAGCAGTTGGCGGGGGGGCTCCTACGAGCAGTACTTC.

In this sample, this clone turned up a few times. V and J are TRBV13 and TRBJ2-6, with 7 bases identical to TRBD1. The V and J ends lost 6 bases and 6 bases, in that order; junction bases with no gene match: 14. The CDR3 length is 17 residues. Germline-derived CDR1 and CDR2 are PRHDT and FYEKMQ (reference sequence). The CDR3 DNA is TGTGCCAGCAGAAACGGACAGGCGCCTCGTCCGGCCAACGTCCTGACTTTC. This gives the protein CASRNGQAPRPANVLTF. The full variable domain, with the rest looked up from reference TRBV13 and TRBJ2-6, is AAGVIQSPRHLIKEKRETATLKCYPIPRHDTVYWYQQGPGQDPQFLISFYEKMQSDKGSIPDRFSAQQFSDYHSELNMSSLELGDSALYFCASRNGQAPRPANVLTFGAGSRLTVL.

The J gene is TRBJ2-3, the V gene TRBV5-6, with 8 bases fitting TRBD2. V trimming: 4 bases; J trimming: 1 base; junction bases outside the gene matches: 8. This CDR3 contains 16 residues. The germline V gene has CDR1 SGHDT and CDR2 YYEEEE. The CDR3 region has the DNA TGTGCCAGCAGCCCCGCCGGGGGGGGGCGCACAGATACGCAGTATTTT. This codes for CASSPAGGGRTDTQYF.

The chain couples TRBV19 to TRBJ1-5; D is perhaps TRBD1 (6 bases). The V gene's germline CDR1 is LNHDA and CDR2 SQIVND (reference sequence). V was trimmed by 7 bases and J by 7 bases, leaving 17 bases between them. The CDR3 totals 14 residues. The CDR3 DNA reads TGTGCCAGTACCTGGGGGGGGGCCGGGCAGCCCCAGCATTTT. It codes for CASTWGGAGQPQHF. The full variable domain, in which reference TRBV19 and TRBJ1-5 provide the parts outside the CDR3, is DGGITQSPKYLFRKEGQNVTLSCEQNLNHDAMYWYRQDPGQGLRLIYYSQIVNDFQKGDIAEGYSVSREKKESFPLTVTSAQKNPTAFYLCASTWGGAGQPQHFGDGTRLSIL.

In this sample, this clone turned up a few times. Written as DNA, the CDR3 is TGTGCCTGGACCCCAGAACAGGGGGCTGAAGCTTTCTTT. Its translation: CAWTPEQGAEAFF. This chain joins TRBV30 and TRBJ1-1, with 8 nucleotides matching TRBD1. V lost 4 bases, J lost 6 bases, and 7 bases stayed unmatched. The CDR3 runs to 13 residues. The V gene's germline CDR1 is GTSNPN and CDR2 SVGIG (reference sequence).

V usage is TRBV5-1 and J usage is TRBJ1-1; 9 positions agree with TRBD1. Germline trimming cut 5 bases from V and 7 bases from J; bases unmatched to any gene: 15. The CDR3 runs 16 residues. Germline CDR1 reads SGHRS; CDR2 reads YFSETQ. The CDR3 protein is CASRSGTGTFGDEAFF. CDR3 DNA sequence: TGCGCCAGCAGATCCGGGACAGGGACTTTCGGAGATGAAGCTTTCTTT. Full variable domain (outside the CDR3, taken from reference TRBV5-1 and TRBJ1-1): KAGVTQTPRYLIKTRGQQVTLSCSPISGHRSVSWYQQTPGQGLQFLFEYFSETQRNKGNFPGRFSGRQFSNSRSEMNVSTLELGDSALYLCASRSGTGTFGDEAFFGQGTRLTVV.

This sequence joins TRBV7-2 and TRBJ1-2; 7 bases match TRBD1. Germline values: CDR1 SGHTA, CDR2 FQGNSA. The CDR3 length is 15 residues. J gave up 0 bases and V 3 bases, and 4 bases lay outside the gene matches. The DNA of the CDR3 is TGTGCCAGCAGCTTGCGACAGGGCACTAACTATGGCTACACCTTC. As protein: CASSLRQGTNYGYTF.

The chain combines TRBV5-1 with TRBJ1-5; possible D gene TRBD1, 5 bases. The CDR3 is 15 amino acids. Trimming pared 0 bases from V and 0 bases from J, leaving 7 bases between. CDR1 and CDR2 (germline): SGHRS, YFSETQ. CDR3 coding DNA: TGCGCCAGCAGCTTGGAGGGGTTTAGCAATCAGCCCCAGCATTTT. This sequence encodes CASSLEGFSNQPQHF.